These 14 T cell receptor beta chains were all obtained from the same sample, sequenced in a study of cytomegalovirus exposure and HLA in healthy donors. Produced via immunoSEQ multiplex PCR; TCRdb's table is partial and in-frame only. The sample carries tens of thousands of clones, about 90% recorded once. The sample was PBMCs. These receptors all come from a woman younger than 30 in good health and CMV-seropositive.

The chain is built from TRBV19 and TRBJ2-7; D ambiguous. From germline, CDR1 is LNHDA and CDR2 SQIVND (reference sequence). Trimming shortened V by 5 bases and J by 0 bases, and 11 bases separated the two germline ends. CDR3 length equals 14 residues. The CDR3 nucleotides are TGTGCCAGTAGTGACTCTCGGAGCTCCTACGAGCAGTACTTC. Translated: CASSDSRSSYEQYF. The full variable domain, rest sourced from reference TRBV19 and TRBJ2-7, is DGGITQSPKYLFRKEGQNVTLSCEQNLNHDAMYWYRQDPGQGLRLIYYSQIVNDFQKGDIAEGYSVSREKKESFPLTVTSAQKNPTAFYLCASSDSRSSYEQYFGPGTRLTVT.

The V gene is TRBV29-1, the J gene TRBJ2-1; 8 nucleotides line up with TRBD2. V gave up 6 bases and J gave up 4 bases; unmatched junction bases: 5. This CDR3 comprises 13 residues. In germline, CDR1 is SQVTM, CDR2 ANQGSEA. CDR3 protein: CSVLSGGYNEQFF. CDR3 in DNA: TGCAGCGTCCTAAGCGGGGGATACAATGAGCAGTTCTTC.

The rearrangement uses TRBV15 and TRBJ2-2; 10 nucleotides match TRBD2. CDR3 length: 16 amino acids. The V segment lost 2 bases and the J segment 0 bases; nucleotides outside the gene matches: 0. Per the germline V gene, CDR1 is LNHNV and CDR2 is YYDKDF (reference sequence). The CDR3 reads CATSRLAGANTGELFF. The CDR3, as DNA: TGTGCCACCAGCAGACTAGCGGGAGCGAACACCGGGGAGCTGTTTTTT.

V gene TRBV5-1 combines with J gene TRBJ2-1; 7 bases match TRBD2. CDR1 and CDR2 (germline): SGHRS, YFSETQ. V dropped 2 bases and J dropped 5; count of bases not matched to a gene: 7. The CDR3 extends over 15 amino acids. CDR3 sequence reads: CASSLRGDLDNEQFF. The CDR3 nucleotides are TGCGCCAGCAGCTTACGGGGGGATCTCGACAATGAGCAGTTCTTC.

The CDR3 region has the DNA TGTGCCAGTAGTACATGGACGGGGGAATACGAGCAGTACTTC. Encoded protein: CASSTWTGEYEQYF. V and J are TRBV19 and TRBJ2-7; D is perhaps TRBD2 (6 bases). Germline lookup yields CDR1 LNHDA and CDR2 SQIVND (reference sequence). The CDR3 length is 14 residues. Trimming left V 4 bases short and J 4 bases short, with 14 bases between.

In its sample, this clone was seen a few times. The chain couples TRBV25-1 to TRBJ2-6; D is perhaps TRBD2 (6 bases). Trimming shortened V by 1 base and J by 3 bases, and 13 bases separated the two germline ends. The CDR3 consists of 17 residues. Per the germline V gene, CDR1 is MGHDK and CDR2 is SYGVNS. The CDR3 DNA reads TGTGCCAGCAGTGAATCCACCTGGGGGGATGGGGCCAACGTCCTGACTTTC. Its translation is CASSESTWGDGANVLTF.

This chain connects TRBV10-2 to TRBJ1-2, with 7 bases aligning to TRBD1. CDR1 is WSHSY and CDR2 is SAAADI in the germline V gene. J lost 4 bases, V lost 4 bases, and 9 bases had no gene match. This CDR3 region has 15 residues. The CDR3 sequence is CASSVMLWDSYGYTF. The CDR3 DNA follows: TGCGCCAGCAGTGTCATGTTGTGGGACAGCTATGGCTACACCTTC.

The V call is TRBV7-6, the J call TRBJ2-2, with 8 positions matching TRBD2. V was clipped by 2 bases and J by 5 bases; unmatched bases: 16. From germline, CDR1 is SGHVS and CDR2 FNYEAQ. This CDR3 region has 19 residues. CDR3 protein: CASSLKGPGRLARTGELFF. CDR3 sequence (DNA): TGTGCCAGCAGCTTAAAGGGACCGGGTCGACTAGCGAGGACCGGGGAGCTGTTTTTT.

The V and J genes are TRBV29-1 and TRBJ2-7; TRBD1 is a possible D gene (6 bases). Germline CDR1 and CDR2: SQVTM and ANQGSEA. Trimming left V 1 base short and J 0 bases short, with 13 bases between. This CDR3 comprises 15 residues. The CDR3 loop reads CSVEVRDTLSYEQYF. In DNA form, the CDR3 reads TGCAGCGTTGAAGTCCGGGACACTCTCTCCTACGAGCAGTACTTC.

This CDR3 reads CASSQPGQGGSEQYF. In DNA form, the CDR3 reads TGCGCCAGCAGCCAACCGGGACAGGGGGGAAGCGAGCAGTACTTC. The chain carries TRBV4-1 and TRBJ2-7; 11 positions match TRBD1. Trimming removed 2 bases from V and 6 bases from J; junction bases left unmatched: 6. From germline, CDR1 is MGHRA and CDR2 YSYEKL. The CDR3 has 15 residues.

The rearrangement links TRBV28 to TRBJ1-1; 10 nucleotides align to TRBD1. The germline CDR1 and CDR2 sequences are MDHEN and SYDVKM. The CDR3 covers 15 residues. Trimming took 5 bases from V and 1 from J; bases not matched to a gene: 4. The CDR3 loop reads CASSLGTGANTEAFF. The CDR3 DNA reads as TGTGCCAGCAGTCTGGGGACAGGGGCGAACACTGAAGCTTTCTTT.

The rearrangement uses TRBV6-6 and TRBJ2-7; TRBD1 agrees at 9 bases. Germline V gene data show CDR1 as MNHNY and CDR2 as SVGAGI (reference sequence). Trimming removed 6 bases from V and 6 bases from J; junction bases left unmatched: 6. The CDR3 spans 13 residues. CDR3 in DNA: TGTGCCAGCAGCAGGGACAGGGTAGGCGAGCAGTACTTC. It codes for CASSRDRVGEQYF.

The rearrangement joins TRBV28 to TRBJ2-7; 9 positions match TRBD2. The germline gives CDR1 MDHEN, CDR2 SYDVKM. The CDR3 totals 13 residues. Losses at the gene ends were 7 bases for V and 4 bases for J; bases not matched to a gene: 5. CDR3 region: CASTGTSPYEQYF. In DNA form, the CDR3 reads TGTGCCAGCACAGGGACTAGCCCGTACGAGCAGTACTTC.

V usage is TRBV21-1 and J usage is TRBJ1-4; the D call in the table, TRBD1, was not verified against the DNA. TRBV21-1 is annotated as a pseudogene. This CDR3 comprises 14 residues. In DNA, the CDR3 is TGTGCCAGCAGGGGGGGGACAGGTGATGAAAAACTGTTTTTT. This codes for CASRGGTGDEKLFF.